This record looks at one TCR beta chain sequence and its context. Sequenced by immunoSEQ multiplex PCR; TCRdb stores in-frame clones only, minus some. The table shows more than 100,000 clones, with around 81% occurring only once. This entry is derived from a study of blood T cell repertoires in COVID-19. Study as a whole: There were acute and convalescent COVID-19 samples, and they came from the United States, Italy and Spain.

The CDR3 runs to 11 residues. Deletions cut 4 bases from V and 10 bases from J, with 9 bases between. Germline loops: CDR1 SGHNT, CDR2 YYREEE (reference sequence). The clonotype originates from a woman aged 60-75 years with active or convalescent COVID-19. The rearrangement joins TRBV5-4 to TRBJ2-1; possible D gene TRBD2, 7 bases. Sequencing used peripheral blood. For the CDR3, the DNA is TGTGCCAGCAGCCCGGGGGGCGAGCAGTTCTTC. Translated: CASSPGGEQFF.